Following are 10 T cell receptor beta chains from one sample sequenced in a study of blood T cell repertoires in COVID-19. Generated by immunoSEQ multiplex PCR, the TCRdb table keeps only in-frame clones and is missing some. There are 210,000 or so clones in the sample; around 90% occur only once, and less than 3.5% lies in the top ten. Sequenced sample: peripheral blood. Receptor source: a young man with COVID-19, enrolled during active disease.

This CDR3 is CSVEKPGYGYTF. Written as DNA, the CDR3 is TGCAGCGTTGAAAAGCCGGGCTATGGCTACACCTTC. The chain combines TRBV29-1 with TRBJ1-2; no clear D gene. V dropped 2 bases and J dropped 4 bases, with 8 bases sitting between them. From germline, CDR1 is SQVTM and CDR2 ANQGSEA. The CDR3 is made up of 12 amino acids.

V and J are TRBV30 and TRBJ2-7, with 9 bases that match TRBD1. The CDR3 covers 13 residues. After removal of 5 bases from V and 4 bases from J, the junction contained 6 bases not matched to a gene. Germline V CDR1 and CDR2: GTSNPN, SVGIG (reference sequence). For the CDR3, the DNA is TGTGCCTGGGGGACAGGGTCCCTTTACGAGCAGTACTTC. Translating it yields CAWGTGSLYEQYF. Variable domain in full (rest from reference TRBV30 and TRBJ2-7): SQTIHQWPATLVQPVGSPLSLECTVEGTSNPNLYWYRQAAGRGLQLLFYSVGIGQISSEVPQNLSASRPQDRQFILSSKKLLLSDSGFYLCAWGTGSLYEQYFGPGTRLTVT.

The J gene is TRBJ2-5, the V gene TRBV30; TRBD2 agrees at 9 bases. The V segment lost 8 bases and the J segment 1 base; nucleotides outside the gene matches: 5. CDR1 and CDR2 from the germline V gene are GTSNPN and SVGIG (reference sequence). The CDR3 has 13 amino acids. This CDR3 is CAPLTSGQETQYF. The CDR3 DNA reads TGTGCCCCCCTGACTAGCGGCCAAGAGACCCAGTACTTC.

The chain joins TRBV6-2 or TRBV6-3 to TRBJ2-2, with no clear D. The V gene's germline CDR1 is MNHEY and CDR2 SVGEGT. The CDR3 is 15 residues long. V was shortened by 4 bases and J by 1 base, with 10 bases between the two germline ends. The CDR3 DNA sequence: TGTGCCAGCAGTTTCCTCGGTAGGAACACCGGGGAGCTGTTTTTT. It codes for CASSFLGRNTGELFF.

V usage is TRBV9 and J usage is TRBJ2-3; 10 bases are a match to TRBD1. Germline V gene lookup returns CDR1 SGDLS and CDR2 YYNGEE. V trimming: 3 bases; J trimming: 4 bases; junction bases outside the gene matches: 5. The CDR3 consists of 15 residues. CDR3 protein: CASSDGTGVADTQYF. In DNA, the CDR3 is TGTGCCAGCAGCGACGGGACAGGGGTGGCAGATACGCAGTATTTT.

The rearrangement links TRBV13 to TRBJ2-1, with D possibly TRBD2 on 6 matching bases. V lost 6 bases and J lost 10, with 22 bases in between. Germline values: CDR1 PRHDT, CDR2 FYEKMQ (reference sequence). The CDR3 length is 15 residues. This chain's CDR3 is CASRGGTRPWEEQFF. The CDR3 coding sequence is TGTGCCAGCAGGGGCGGGACTCGCCCTTGGGAAGAGCAGTTCTTC.

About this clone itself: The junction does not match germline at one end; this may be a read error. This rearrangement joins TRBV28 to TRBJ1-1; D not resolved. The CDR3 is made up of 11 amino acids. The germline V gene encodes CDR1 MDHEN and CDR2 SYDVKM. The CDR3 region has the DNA TGTGCCAGCAGTGAGAACCCTGAAGCTTTCTTT. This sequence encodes CASSENPEAFF.

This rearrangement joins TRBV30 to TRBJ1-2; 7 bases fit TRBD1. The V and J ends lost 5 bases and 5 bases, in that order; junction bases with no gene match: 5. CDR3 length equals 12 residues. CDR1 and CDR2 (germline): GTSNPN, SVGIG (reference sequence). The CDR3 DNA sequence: TGTGCCTGGGACAGGGAGGGGTATGGCTACACCTTC. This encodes CAWDREGYGYTF.

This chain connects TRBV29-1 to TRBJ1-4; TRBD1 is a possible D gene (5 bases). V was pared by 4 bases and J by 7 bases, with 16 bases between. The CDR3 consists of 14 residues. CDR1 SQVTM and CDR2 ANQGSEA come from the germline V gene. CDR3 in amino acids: CSVGVGGGTEKLFF. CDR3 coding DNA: TGCAGCGTTGGGGTAGGCGGGGGGACTGAAAAACTGTTTTTT.

The CDR3 sequence: CATNLQGTGFQETQYF. CDR3 DNA: TGTGCCACCAACCTCCAGGGAACAGGGTTCCAAGAGACCCAGTACTTC. The chain couples TRBV24-1 to TRBJ2-5; possibly TRBD1 for D (6 bases). Trimming removed 8 bases from V and 1 base from J, with 19 bases in between. This CDR3 is 16 amino acids long. Per the germline V gene, CDR1 is KGHDR and CDR2 is SFDVKD.